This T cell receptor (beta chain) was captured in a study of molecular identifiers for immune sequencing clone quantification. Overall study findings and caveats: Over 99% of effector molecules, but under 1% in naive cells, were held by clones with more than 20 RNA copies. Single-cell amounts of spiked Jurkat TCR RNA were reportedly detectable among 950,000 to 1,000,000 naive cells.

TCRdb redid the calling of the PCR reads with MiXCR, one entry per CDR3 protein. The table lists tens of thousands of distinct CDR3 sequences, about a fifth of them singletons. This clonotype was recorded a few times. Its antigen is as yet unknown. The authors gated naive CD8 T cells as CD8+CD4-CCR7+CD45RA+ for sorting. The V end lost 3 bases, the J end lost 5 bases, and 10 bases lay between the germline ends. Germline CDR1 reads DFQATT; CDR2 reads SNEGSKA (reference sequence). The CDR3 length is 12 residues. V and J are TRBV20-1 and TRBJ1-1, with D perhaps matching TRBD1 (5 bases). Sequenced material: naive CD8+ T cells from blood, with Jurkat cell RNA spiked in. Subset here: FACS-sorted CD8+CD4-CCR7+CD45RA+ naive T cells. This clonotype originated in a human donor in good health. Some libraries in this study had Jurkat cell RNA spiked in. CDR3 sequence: CSARETATEAFF. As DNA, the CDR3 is TGCAGTGCTAGGGAGACAGCTACTGAAGCTTTCTTT.